This is a list of T cell receptor beta chains from one sample in a study of human T cells and chemical hapten exposure. TCRdb reanalysed the RACE reads using MiXCR and keeps one entry per CDR3 protein. The sample holds more than 250,000 distinct CDR3 sequences; 7.5% to 9% are singletons and the top ten take approximately 2.2%. This sample comprised whole blood, obtained in connection with sensitization to the hapten diphenylcyclopropenone (DPC). These receptors were taken from a middle-aged woman with alopecia areata. Some clones in this sample may be carry-over from other donors' samples. The CDR3 runs from the conserved cysteine through the conserved F or W. D genes are given only for firm matches. Some rows mark clone size as missing; the rest say once, few, many or name a class of expanded clone.

CDR3 DNA: TGTGCCATCAGTACAGGGGAGTTGGGGCCTAACTATGGCTACACCTTC
CDR3 protein: CAISTGELGPNYGYTF
CDR3 length: 16
clone size: few
J gene: TRBJ1-2
V gene: TRBV10-3
D gene: TRBD1

CDR3 DNA: TGCGCCAGCAGCCGAATTAGCACAGGGTTTACCGGGGAGCTGTTTTTT
CDR3 protein: CASSRISTGFTGELFF
CDR3 length: 16
clone size: few
J gene: TRBJ2-2
V gene: TRBV4-3
D gene: .

CDR3 DNA: TGTGCCACCAGTGATTTGAACGGTGAGCAGTTCTTC
CDR3 protein: CATSDLNGEQFF
CDR3 length: 12
clone size: .
J gene: TRBJ2-1
V gene: TRBV24-1
D gene: .

CDR3 DNA: TGTGCCAGCTCACCGGGGACAGGGGGACAAAATGAGCAGTTCTTC
CDR3 protein: CASSPGTGGQNEQFF
CDR3 length: 15
clone size: .
J gene: TRBJ2-1
V gene: TRBV18
D gene: TRBD1

CDR3 DNA: TGTGCCAGCAGCCTCCTTCGGGGACTGCCGAATTCACCCCTCCACTTT
CDR3 protein: CASSLLRGLPNSPLHF
CDR3 length: 16
clone size: few
J gene: TRBJ1-6
V gene: TRBV6-5
D gene: .

CDR3 DNA: TGTGCCAGTAGTATAGGAGGCGGGAGGCACACAGATACGCAGTATTTT
CDR3 protein: CASSIGGGRHTDTQYF
CDR3 length: 16
clone size: many
J gene: TRBJ2-3
V gene: TRBV19
D gene: TRBD2

CDR3 DNA: TGTGCCAGCAGCGCCGGACTAGCCTACAATGAGCAGTTCTTC
CDR3 protein: CASSAGLAYNEQFF
CDR3 length: 14
clone size: many
J gene: TRBJ2-1
V gene: TRBV5-4
D gene: TRBD2

CDR3 DNA: TGTGCCAGCAGTTTCGAGAGGACCCACGAGCAGTACTTC
CDR3 protein: CASSFERTHEQYF
CDR3 length: 13
clone size: .
J gene: TRBJ2-7
V gene: TRBV12-3/TRBV12-4
D gene: .

CDR3 DNA: TGTGCCAGCAGCACCGCACCGGGACTAGCGGGAGGCAATGAGCAGTTCTTC
CDR3 protein: CASSTAPGLAGGNEQFF
CDR3 length: 17
clone size: .
J gene: TRBJ2-1
V gene: TRBV9
D gene: TRBD2

CDR3 DNA: TGTGCCAGCAGTTTCGGCACAAAAGAGACCCAGTACTTC
CDR3 protein: CASSFGTKETQYF
CDR3 length: 13
clone size: few
J gene: TRBJ2-5
V gene: TRBV6-5
D gene: .

CDR3 DNA: TGTGCCAGCAGTTACTCCCGGACAGTAAGTTTGAACACTGAAGCTTTCTTT
CDR3 protein: CASSYSRTVSLNTEAFF
CDR3 length: 17
clone size: .
J gene: TRBJ1-1
V gene: TRBV6-6
D gene: .

CDR3 DNA: TGCGCCAGCAGCTACGGGGGGACCGATTCTGGGGCCAACGTCCTGACTTTC
CDR3 protein: CASSYGGTDSGANVLTF
CDR3 length: 17
clone size: few
J gene: TRBJ2-6
V gene: TRBV5-1
D gene: TRBD2

CDR3 DNA: TGTGCCAGCACCACCCTAGCGGGAGCTCCCGGGGAGCTGTTTTTT
CDR3 protein: CASTTLAGAPGELFF
CDR3 length: 15
clone size: .
J gene: TRBJ2-2
V gene: TRBV12-3/TRBV12-4
D gene: TRBD2

CDR3 DNA: TGCGCCAGCAGCCAAGATAAGATGGGTGAAAAACTGTTTTTT
CDR3 protein: CASSQDKMGEKLFF
CDR3 length: 14
clone size: many
J gene: TRBJ1-4
V gene: TRBV4-3
D gene: .

CDR3 DNA: TGCAGTGCTCTGGACAGGGGGCATCGCGAGCAGTACTTC
CDR3 protein: CSALDRGHREQYF
CDR3 length: 13
clone size: .
J gene: TRBJ2-7
V gene: TRBV20-1
D gene: TRBD1

CDR3 DNA: TGTGCCAGCAGCTTAGTACAGGGGGACTACGAGCAGTACTTC
CDR3 protein: CASSLVQGDYEQYF
CDR3 length: 14
clone size: .
J gene: TRBJ2-7
V gene: TRBV7-8
D gene: TRBD1

CDR3 DNA: TGTGCCAGCAGCCCAGGACAGCGCACAGATACGCAGTATTTT
CDR3 protein: CASSPGQRTDTQYF
CDR3 length: 14
clone size: few
J gene: TRBJ2-3
V gene: TRBV9
D gene: .

CDR3 DNA: TGCAGTGCCCGGGACAGGGGCCAGCCCCAGCATTTT
CDR3 protein: CSARDRGQPQHF
CDR3 length: 12
clone size: few
J gene: TRBJ1-5
V gene: TRBV20-1
D gene: TRBD1

CDR3 DNA: TGTGCCAGCAACCTTTACGGCAATGAGCAGTTCTTC
CDR3 protein: CASNLYGNEQFF
CDR3 length: 12
clone size: .
J gene: TRBJ2-1
V gene: TRBV7-2
D gene: .

CDR3 DNA: TGCGCCAGCAGCCCACTAGCGGGAGTGGAGGGTACGCAGTATTTT
CDR3 protein: CASSPLAGVEGTQYF
CDR3 length: 15
clone size: few
J gene: TRBJ2-3
V gene: TRBV5-1
D gene: TRBD2

CDR3 DNA: TGTGCCAGCAGCCCTGGAGAGACCCAGTACTTC
CDR3 protein: CASSPGETQYF
CDR3 length: 11
clone size: many
J gene: TRBJ2-5
V gene: TRBV6-2/TRBV6-3
D gene: .

CDR3 DNA: TGTGCCAGCAGCTTAGTTGAGGAGACCCAGTACTTC
CDR3 protein: CASSLVEETQYF
CDR3 length: 12
clone size: .
J gene: TRBJ2-5
V gene: TRBV7-2
D gene: .

CDR3 DNA: TGCGCCAGCAGCCTCAGCCCGGGGAGGTCAGATACGCAGTATTTT
CDR3 protein: CASSLSPGRSDTQYF
CDR3 length: 15
clone size: .
J gene: TRBJ2-3
V gene: TRBV4-1
D gene: .

CDR3 DNA: TGTGCCAGCTCACGACAGGGGGCTGATTCACCCCTCCACTTT
CDR3 protein: CASSRQGADSPLHF
CDR3 length: 14
clone size: few
J gene: TRBJ1-6
V gene: TRBV18
D gene: TRBD1

CDR3 DNA: TGTGCCAGCAGTAGTCAAGACGGAAACACTGAAGCTTTCTTT
CDR3 protein: CASSSQDGNTEAFF
CDR3 length: 14
clone size: few
J gene: TRBJ1-1
V gene: TRBV12-3/TRBV12-4
D gene: .

CDR3 DNA: TGTGCCATCACACCCCGCTGGGACTATGGCTACACCTTC
CDR3 protein: CAITPRWDYGYTF
CDR3 length: 13
clone size: .
J gene: TRBJ1-2
V gene: TRBV10-3
D gene: .

CDR3 DNA: TGCGCCAGCAGCGCAACAGAGGCCGGGGAGCTGTTTTTT
CDR3 protein: CASSATEAGELFF
CDR3 length: 13
clone size: few
J gene: TRBJ2-2
V gene: TRBV5-1
D gene: .

CDR3 DNA: TGTGCCAGCAGCGCACGTCTGGACAGTCAAGAGACCCAGTACTTC
CDR3 protein: CASSARLDSQETQYF
CDR3 length: 15
clone size: .
J gene: TRBJ2-5
V gene: TRBV11-3
D gene: .

CDR3 DNA: TGTGCCAGCAGCCCCCAGGCCGGGAGTCAAGAGACCCAGTACTTC
CDR3 protein: CASSPQAGSQETQYF
CDR3 length: 15
clone size: few
J gene: TRBJ2-5
V gene: TRBV7-2
D gene: .

CDR3 DNA: TGCAGTGCTAGAAGTGGACAGGGTGTAAACACCATATATTTT
CDR3 protein: CSARSGQGVNTIYF
CDR3 length: 14
clone size: .
J gene: TRBJ1-3
V gene: TRBV20-1
D gene: TRBD1

CDR3 DNA: TGTGCCAGCAGCCAAGATGGTGGATCACCCCTCCACTTT
CDR3 protein: CASSQDGGSPLHF
CDR3 length: 13
clone size: few
J gene: TRBJ1-6
V gene: TRBV3-1
D gene: .

CDR3 DNA: TGTGCCAGCCGCGACCCGAGGGCGGGAGAGACCCAGTACTTC
CDR3 protein: CASRDPRAGETQYF
CDR3 length: 14
clone size: .
J gene: TRBJ2-5
V gene: TRBV7-9
D gene: .

CDR3 DNA: TGTGCCAGCGGACAGTTCTCCTCCTACGAGCAGTACTTC
CDR3 protein: CASGQFSSYEQYF
CDR3 length: 13
clone size: few
J gene: TRBJ2-7
V gene: TRBV6-2/TRBV6-3
D gene: .

CDR3 DNA: TGTGCCAGCAGTTTAATCGGAGCGGGGGCCACAGATACGCAGTATTTT
CDR3 protein: CASSLIGAGATDTQYF
CDR3 length: 16
clone size: .
J gene: TRBJ2-3
V gene: TRBV28
D gene: TRBD2

CDR3 DNA: TGTGCCAGCAGTTACGGGGACCCTAAGGGGACCCAGTACTTC
CDR3 protein: CASSYGDPKGTQYF
CDR3 length: 14
clone size: few
J gene: TRBJ2-5
V gene: TRBV6-2/TRBV6-3
D gene: .

CDR3 DNA: TGCGCCAGCCGTATACAGGGGACCTCCTCCTACGAGCAGTACTTC
CDR3 protein: CASRIQGTSSYEQYF
CDR3 length: 15
clone size: .
J gene: TRBJ2-7
V gene: TRBV5-1
D gene: TRBD1

CDR3 DNA: TGTGCCAGCAGCTTGGTCCCCCAGCGAAGGAACATTCAGTACTTC
CDR3 protein: CASSLVPQRRNIQYF
CDR3 length: 15
clone size: few
J gene: TRBJ2-4
V gene: TRBV5-5
D gene: .

CDR3 DNA: TGTGCCAGCAACGGGAGGGCTTTTTCCGATGAGCAGTTCTTC
CDR3 protein: CASNGRAFSDEQFF
CDR3 length: 14
clone size: many
J gene: TRBJ2-1
V gene: TRBV7-9
D gene: TRBD2

CDR3 DNA: TGTGCCAGCAGTCAGGGACTAGCGGGAGGCTCCCCCGGGGAGCTGTTTTTT
CDR3 protein: CASSQGLAGGSPGELFF
CDR3 length: 17
clone size: few
J gene: TRBJ2-2
V gene: TRBV6-2/TRBV6-3
D gene: TRBD2

CDR3 DNA: TGCGCCAGTACTCCGGGACTAGCGGCCCCTAGCACAGATACGCAGTATTTT
CDR3 protein: CASTPGLAAPSTDTQYF
CDR3 length: 17
clone size: few
J gene: TRBJ2-3
V gene: TRBV5-1
D gene: TRBD2

CDR3 DNA: TGTGCCAGCAGTTACGGGCAGGGCTACACAGATACGCAGTATTTT
CDR3 protein: CASSYGQGYTDTQYF
CDR3 length: 15
clone size: few
J gene: TRBJ2-3
V gene: TRBV6-2/TRBV6-3
D gene: .

CDR3 DNA: TGCGCCAGCAGCTTGGCCGGGACAAAAGAGACCCAGTACTTC
CDR3 protein: CASSLAGTKETQYF
CDR3 length: 14
clone size: .
J gene: TRBJ2-5
V gene: TRBV5-1
D gene: .

CDR3 DNA: TGTGCCAGCAGTGGATTGGACGGGAGTCTGGCAGATACGCAGTATTTT
CDR3 protein: CASSGLDGSLADTQYF
CDR3 length: 16
clone size: .
J gene: TRBJ2-3
V gene: TRBV5-6
D gene: .

CDR3 DNA: TGTGCCAGCAGCTCGCCTTGGCCTAGCGGGAGTTCAGATACGCAGTATTTT
CDR3 protein: CASSSPWPSGSSDTQYF
CDR3 length: 17
clone size: .
J gene: TRBJ2-3
V gene: TRBV7-9
D gene: TRBD2

CDR3 DNA: TGTGCCAGCAAACACCTTGCTAGCACAGATACGCAGTATTTT
CDR3 protein: CASKHLASTDTQYF
CDR3 length: 14
clone size: many
J gene: TRBJ2-3
V gene: TRBV6-2/TRBV6-3
D gene: .

CDR3 DNA: TGCAGCGTTGAAAAATACTCTGGAAACACCATATATTTT
CDR3 protein: CSVEKYSGNTIYF
CDR3 length: 13
clone size: .
J gene: TRBJ1-3
V gene: TRBV29-1
D gene: .

CDR3 DNA: TGTGCCAGCATGATAGAAGGGAACGCCTACGAGCAGTACTTC
CDR3 protein: CASMIEGNAYEQYF
CDR3 length: 14
clone size: .
J gene: TRBJ2-7
V gene: TRBV6-5
D gene: .

CDR3 DNA: TGTGCCATCGGACTCCGGGACCAAGAGACCCAGTACTTC
CDR3 protein: CAIGLRDQETQYF
CDR3 length: 13
clone size: .
J gene: TRBJ2-5
V gene: TRBV10-3
D gene: .

CDR3 DNA: TGCAGTGCTAGAGCGTCAACAGGGCCCAATCAGCCCCAGCATTTT
CDR3 protein: CSARASTGPNQPQHF
CDR3 length: 15
clone size: few
J gene: TRBJ1-5
V gene: TRBV20-1
D gene: .

CDR3 DNA: TGCAGCGCTAAGGACAGCATGAACACTGAAGCTTTCTTT
CDR3 protein: CSAKDSMNTEAFF
CDR3 length: 13
clone size: few
J gene: TRBJ1-1
V gene: TRBV29-1
D gene: .

CDR3 DNA: TGCAGCGTTGAAGTGGGAGTCGGCACAGATACGCAGTATTTT
CDR3 protein: CSVEVGVGTDTQYF
CDR3 length: 14
clone size: many
J gene: TRBJ2-3
V gene: TRBV29-1
D gene: .

CDR3 DNA: TGTGCCAGCAGTTACATCGTAGGGGATACGCAGTATTTT
CDR3 protein: CASSYIVGDTQYF
CDR3 length: 13
clone size: few
J gene: TRBJ2-3
V gene: TRBV6-5
D gene: .

CDR3 DNA: TGTGCTAGTGGCCCCAGACTAGCGGGGGGAAGCACAGATACGCAGTATTTT
CDR3 protein: CASGPRLAGGSTDTQYF
CDR3 length: 17
clone size: many
J gene: TRBJ2-3
V gene: TRBV12-5
D gene: TRBD2

CDR3 DNA: TGTGCCAGCAGGACAGGGGGGAGGTCTCAGCCCCAGCATTTT
CDR3 protein: CASRTGGRSQPQHF
CDR3 length: 14
clone size: few
J gene: TRBJ1-5
V gene: TRBV28
D gene: TRBD1

CDR3 DNA: TGTGCCACCAGTGATTCAGCCATGGATGCGGCTTTCTTT
CDR3 protein: CATSDSAMDAAFF
CDR3 length: 13
clone size: .
J gene: TRBJ1-1
V gene: TRBV24-1
D gene: .

CDR3 DNA: TGCAGCGTTGGGACCCTAGATCAGCCCCAGCATTTT
CDR3 protein: CSVGTLDQPQHF
CDR3 length: 12
clone size: .
J gene: TRBJ1-5
V gene: TRBV29-1
D gene: .

CDR3 DNA: TGTGCCAGCCAGGGGCAGGAAGGCGAAAAACTGTTTTTT
CDR3 protein: CASQGQEGEKLFF
CDR3 length: 13
clone size: few
J gene: TRBJ1-4
V gene: TRBV18
D gene: .